Each of the 17 T cell receptor beta chains below was sequenced from the same sample in a study of PD-L1 blockade in urothelial cancer. Sequencing used immunoSEQ multiplex PCR; TCRdb keeps in-frame clones, though not all of them. The sample contains some 79,000 clones, 82% of which appear only once. The sequenced sample was PBMCs, obtained around atezolizumab (anti-PD-L1) treatment. These TCRs come from a man in his 70s with urothelial cancer.

This clone was detected only once. The chain uses TRBV11-3 and TRBJ1-1; D not resolved. Germline assignment: CDR1 SGHNT and CDR2 YENEEA. Deletions cut 6 bases from V and 1 base from J, with 12 bases between. The CDR3 loop spans 14 amino acids. The CDR3 loop is CASRTRHANTEAFF. CDR3 bases: TGTGCCAGCAGAACGCGACACGCGAACACTGAAGCTTTCTTT.

The V call is TRBV7-2, the J call TRBJ1-2; D is perhaps TRBD1 (5 bases). Germline-derived CDR1 and CDR2 are SGHTA and FQGNSA. There are 16 residues in the CDR3. Trimming pared 2 bases from V and 0 bases from J, leaving 13 bases between. CDR3 DNA sequence: TGTGCCAGCAGCTTATCGAGACAGACTTCTAACTATGGCTACACCTTC. This codes for CASSLSRQTSNYGYTF.

The chain couples TRBV7-2 to TRBJ2-2; D is unresolved. The germline V and J ends were trimmed by 2 bases and 0 bases, with 7 bases remaining between them. Germline loops: CDR1 SGHTA, CDR2 FQGNSA. The CDR3 runs 15 residues. As DNA, the CDR3 is TGTGCCAGCAGCTTAAGCGTATCGAACACCGGGGAGCTGTTTTTT. Translated: CASSLSVSNTGELFF.

The rearrangement links TRBV6-1 to TRBJ1-1; D unresolved. The CDR3 consists of 12 residues. Germline-derived CDR1 and CDR2 are MNHNS and SASEGT. V was pared by 5 bases and J by 7 bases, with 11 bases between. This chain's CDR3 is CASSTLSSEAFF. As DNA, the CDR3 is TGTGCCAGCAGTACACTAAGCAGTGAAGCTTTCTTT.

The chain links TRBV5-6 to TRBJ1-1; a weak D match, TRBD1 (5 bases). There are 12 residues in the CDR3. The germline gives CDR1 SGHDT, CDR2 YYEEEE. V dropped 6 bases and J dropped 5 bases, with 11 bases sitting between them. The CDR3 loop reads CASKDGGTEAFF. DNA of the CDR3: TGTGCCAGCAAGGACGGGGGGACTGAAGCTTTCTTT.

This clone was seen only a few times. This chain uses TRBV2 with TRBJ1-2, with 9 bases identical to TRBD1. This CDR3 is 13 amino acids long. CDR1 is SNHLY and CDR2 is FYNNEI in the germline V gene. With 8 bases clipped from V and 4 bases from J, the junction kept 5 bases outside the gene matches. CDR3 protein: CASWTGAAYGYTF. The CDR3 DNA reads as TGTGCCAGCTGGACAGGGGCAGCCTATGGCTACACCTTC.

V usage is TRBV18 and J usage is TRBJ2-7, with D possibly matching TRBD1 (6 bases). CDR1 is KGHSH, CDR2 LQKENI, per germline. Trimming took off 4 bases at V and 4 bases at J, with 14 bases between the two ends. The length of the CDR3 is 14 residues. The CDR3 DNA is TGTGCCAGCTCACAAACAGGGACCAGTTACGAGCAGTACTTC. This encodes CASSQTGTSYEQYF.

This chain connects TRBV19 to TRBJ2-2; 15 positions agree with TRBD2. The V gene end was trimmed by 8 bases and the J gene end by 4 bases; junction bases not matched to a gene: 11. Germline assignment: CDR1 LNHDA and CDR2 SQIVND (reference sequence). The length of the CDR3 is 18 residues. The CDR3: CASGGGLAGGSSTGELFF. CDR3 DNA sequence: TGTGCCAGTGGGGGAGGACTAGCGGGAGGGAGTAGCACCGGGGAGCTGTTTTTT.

This chain joins TRBV28 and TRBJ2-7; 11 bases align to TRBD2. Germline-derived CDR1 and CDR2 are MDHEN and SYDVKM. V lost 7 bases to trimming and J lost 5 bases; unmatched junction nucleotides: 7. The CDR3 contains 14 residues. DNA for the CDR3: TGTGCCAGCATCCTAGCGGGAGGTCGAGACGAGCAGTACTTC. Amino acid sequence: CASILAGGRDEQYF.

This chain joins TRBV2 and TRBJ1-5; TRBD1 agrees at 11 bases. The CDR3 loop spans 14 amino acids. With V trimmed by 7 bases and J by 7 bases, 6 bases remained unmatched. Germline-derived CDR1 and CDR2 are SNHLY and FYNNEI. Written as DNA, the CDR3 is TGTGCCAGCAACCCCGGGACAGGGGGACAGCCCCAGCATTTT. Protein product: CASNPGTGGQPQHF. Supplemented by reference TRBV2 and TRBJ1-5, the full variable domain reads EPEVTQTPSHQVTQMGQEVILRCVPISNHLYFYWYRQILGQKVEFLVSFYNNEISEKSEIFDDQFSVERPDGSNFTLKIRSTKLEDSAMYFCASNPGTGGQPQHFGDGTRLSIL.

The chain employs TRBV7-3 and TRBJ2-5; D unresolved. V lost 2 bases, J lost 5 bases, and 9 bases lay in between. Germline V gives CDR1 SGHTA, CDR2 FQGTGA. This CDR3 spans 13 amino acids. The CDR3 DNA follows: TGTGCCAGCAGCTTAGGCGAGAGGGAGACCCAGTACTTC. Its translation is CASSLGERETQYF.

V gene TRBV18 combines with J gene TRBJ2-1; a possible D gene is TRBD1 (5 bases). The CDR3 runs 14 residues. Germline lookup yields CDR1 KGHSH and CDR2 LQKENI. Trimming took off 2 bases at V and 8 bases at J, with 13 bases between the two ends. CDR3 sequence: CASSPRQYQDEQFF. CDR3 DNA sequence: TGTGCCAGCTCACCAAGACAGTATCAGGATGAGCAGTTCTTC.

The rearrangement joins TRBV7-9 to TRBJ1-2, with 7 nucleotides matching TRBD1. V lost 3 bases, J lost 4 bases, and 5 bases stayed unmatched. The CDR3 is made up of 14 amino acids. Looked up from germline, CDR1 is SEHNR and CDR2 is FQNEAQ (reference sequence). CDR3 DNA: TGTGCCAGCAGCTTGGAGACAGGGAGCTATGGCTACACCTTC. This codes for CASSLETGSYGYTF.

The J gene is TRBJ2-3, the V gene TRBV20-1; D not certain. The CDR3 consists of 10 residues. Trimming removed 7 bases at V and 1 base at J, with 3 bases between. CDR1 is DFQATT and CDR2 is SNEGSKA in the germline V gene (reference sequence). CDR3 amino acids: CSGGTDTQYF. The CDR3 DNA is TGCAGTGGCGGCACAGATACGCAGTATTTT.

This clone has more than one count but fewer than ten. The J gene is TRBJ1-1, the V gene TRBV6-5; tentative D call: TRBD1 (5 bases). Germline V gene data show CDR1 as MNHEY and CDR2 as SVGAGI. The CDR3 totals 13 residues. The ends were cut back, 1 base at V and 7 bases at J, with 10 bases in the middle. The DNA of the CDR3 is TGTGCCAGCAGTTACTTCAGGGAAAATGAAGCTTTCTTT. This gives the protein CASSYFRENEAFF.

The rearrangement links TRBV5-6 to TRBJ2-2; D perhaps matches TRBD1 (5 bases). This CDR3 has 16 amino acids. V was trimmed by 0 bases and J by 0 bases, leaving 9 bases between them. Looked up from germline, CDR1 is SGHDT and CDR2 is YYEEEE. The CDR3 coding sequence is TGTGCCAGCAGCTTGGGACAGCTGACGAACACCGGGGAGCTGTTTTTT. Its protein is CASSLGQLTNTGELFF.

The V gene is TRBV19, the J gene TRBJ1-5; no definite D call. V dropped 8 bases and J dropped 3 bases, with 14 bases sitting between them. CDR3 length equals 14 residues. The germline V gene encodes CDR1 LNHDA and CDR2 SQIVND (reference sequence). Here the CDR3 DNA reads TGTGCCAGTCTAGCCCCGGGCCCCAATCAGCCCCAGCATTTT. Protein product: CASLAPGPNQPQHF.